These T cell receptor beta chains were read from a single sample in a study of PD-1 blockade in mismatch repair-deficient tumors. Sequencing was performed with immunoSEQ multiplex PCR; in TCRdb, only in-frame clones are kept and a portion is missing. The table lists 100,000 to 150,000 clones, roughly nine tenths of them singletons, with 13% in the top ten. The material sequenced was peripheral blood, taken 44 weeks after starting pembrolizumab. The receptors stem from an adult with mismatch repair-deficient cancer. Both conserved end residues are part of each CDR3. Fields, in order: V gene, J gene, D gene, clone size, CDR3 protein, CDR3 DNA. The D gene is left open where the match is weak. Some rows have no size entry. The others give once, few or many, or a class for an expanded clone.

TRBV27	TRBJ2-5	TRBD1	.	CASRDRPWMTQYF	TGTGCCAGCAGGGACAGGCCATGGATGACCCAGTACTTC
TRBV27	TRBJ2-2	TRBD2	.	CASKAGGTGELFF	TGTGCCAGCAAAGCGGGAGGCACCGGGGAGCTGTTTTTT
TRBV7-2	TRBJ2-2	TRBD2	.	CASSFGLAGVSGELFF	TGTGCCAGCAGCTTCGGACTAGCGGGAGTTAGCGGGGAGCTGTTTTTT
TRBV30	TRBJ2-4	.	once	CAWRGGLGDIQYF	TGTGCCTGGAGGGGGGGGCTGGGAGACATTCAGTACTTC
TRBV7-6	TRBJ2-1	.	.	CASSLALGLAGEQFF	TGTGCCAGCAGCTTAGCGCTCGGGCTAGCAGGAGAGCAGTTCTTC
TRBV2	TRBJ2-1	TRBD1	.	CASSVTGASYNEQFF	TGTGCCAGCAGTGTGACAGGGGCGTCCTACAATGAGCAGTTCTTC
TRBV7-8	TRBJ1-5	TRBD1	once	CASSLGTGGPPQHF	TGTGCCAGCAGCTTAGGGACAGGGGGCCCCCCCCAGCATTTT
TRBV5-4	TRBJ1-2	TRBD1	.	CASSYLDRAYGYTF	TGTGCCAGCAGCTATTTGGACAGGGCGTATGGCTACACCTTC
TRBV6-6	TRBJ2-7	.	few	CASSYGQNYEQYF	TGTGCCAGCAGTTACGGGCAGAACTACGAGCAGTACTTC
TRBV2	TRBJ1-2	TRBD1	.	CASKDPNRGNYGYTF	TGTGCCAGCAAGGATCCTAACAGGGGAAACTATGGCTACACCTTC
TRBV7-2	TRBJ2-7	.	.	CASSLGHVGSYEQYF	TGTGCCAGCAGCTTAGGGCATGTAGGATCCTACGAGCAGTACTTC
TRBV10-3	TRBJ2-7	TRBD1	.	CAISRTGDEQYF	TGTGCCATCAGTAGGACAGGGGACGAGCAGTACTTC
TRBV9	TRBJ2-7	TRBD2	.	CASSVDSGTYEQYF	TGTGCCAGCAGCGTAGATAGCGGGACCTACGAGCAGTACTTC
TRBV19	TRBJ2-2	.	.	CASSINLGELFF	TGTGCCAGTAGTATCAACCTCGGGGAGCTGTTTTTT
TRBV29-1	TRBJ1-2	.	few	CSVTGYTF	TGCAGCGTGACTGGCTACACCTTC
TRBV6-6	TRBJ1-5	.	.	CASSWVRANQPQHF	TGTGCCAGCAGTTGGGTCAGGGCGAATCAGCCCCAGCATTTT
TRBV28	TRBJ1-2	TRBD1	.	CATSRPDRGYGYTF	TGTGCCACTTCCCGCCCCGACAGGGGCTATGGCTACACCTTC
TRBV5-1	TRBJ1-3	.	.	CASSLEPGGSGNTIYF	TGCGCCAGCAGCTTGGAGCCGGGCGGCTCTGGAAACACCATATATTTT
TRBV7-9	TRBJ2-5	.	.	CAYVQETQYF	TGTGCCTACGTCCAGGAGACCCAGTACTTC
TRBV4-3	TRBJ2-5	.	.	CASSQDWVALGQPETQYF	TGCGCCAGCAGCCAAGATTGGGTAGCGTTGGGCCAACCCGAGACCCAGTACTTC
TRBV7-9	TRBJ2-7	TRBD2	.	CASSLAGTSGRVSYEQYF	TGTGCCAGCAGCTTAGCGGGGACTAGCGGGAGGGTCTCCTACGAGCAGTACTTC
TRBV11-2	TRBJ2-5	TRBD1	once	CASSLGGTAQETQYF	TGTGCCAGCAGCTTAGGTGGGACAGCCCAAGAGACCCAGTACTTC
TRBV2	TRBJ2-7	TRBD1	few	CASGGTGYEQYF	TGTGCCAGCGGGGGGACAGGCTACGAGCAGTACTTC